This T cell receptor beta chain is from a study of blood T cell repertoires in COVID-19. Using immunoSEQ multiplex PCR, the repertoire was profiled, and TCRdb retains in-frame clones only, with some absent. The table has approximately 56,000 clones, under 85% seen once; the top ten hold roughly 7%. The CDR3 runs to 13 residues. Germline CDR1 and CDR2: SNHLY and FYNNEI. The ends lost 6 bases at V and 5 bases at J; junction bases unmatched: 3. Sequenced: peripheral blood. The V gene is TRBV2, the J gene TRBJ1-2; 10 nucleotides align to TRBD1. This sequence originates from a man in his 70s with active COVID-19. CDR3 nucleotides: TGTGCCAGCAGCCTGGACAGGGGGTATGGCTACACCTTC. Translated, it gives CASSLDRGYGYTF.